A single sample is the source of the 30 T cell receptor beta chains below, sequenced in a study of T cell repertoires and leukemia-associated antigens. TCRdb passed the 5' RACE reads through MiXCR, listing each CDR3 protein once. The data contain about 11,000 distinct CDR3 sequences, 35% to 45% of them singletons. These receptors lack a known antigen. Sequencing used CD3+ T cells sorted from blood and cultured. These receptors came from a female donor in good health.

V is TRBV18 and J is TRBJ2-5; possibly TRBD1 or TRBD2 for D (5 bases each). Germline-derived CDR1 and CDR2 are KGHSH and LQKENI. The CDR3 runs 15 residues. V shed 4 bases and J shed 2 bases, with 14 bases lying between them. For the CDR3, the DNA is TGTGCCAGCTCACTGGCCGGGACCCTTCAAGAGACCCAGTACTTC. It encodes CASSLAGTLQETQYF.

This clonotype was recorded once. This sequence joins TRBV20-1 and TRBJ2-4, with 9 bases fitting TRBD2. Germline values: CDR1 DFQATT, CDR2 SNEGSKA (reference sequence). The trim removed 5 bases at V and 3 bases at J, leaving 11 bases unmatched. This CDR3 is 16 amino acids long. CDR3 sequence reads: CSARGLAGIVKNIQYF. The CDR3 bases are TGCAGTGCTCGAGGCCTAGCGGGAATAGTCAAAAACATTCAGTACTTC.

This clonotype occurred many times. This rearrangement joins TRBV28 to TRBJ2-7; D gene ambiguous. Germline V gives CDR1 MDHEN, CDR2 SYDVKM. Trimming stripped 1 base from V and 3 bases from J, with 10 bases between. This CDR3 has 14 amino acids. The CDR3 DNA reads as TGTGCCAGCAGTTTATTGGGCCCCAACTACGAGCAGTACTTC. The encoded protein is CASSLLGPNYEQYF.

This clonotype was found a few times. The V call is TRBV7-8, the J call TRBJ2-3; D gene uncertain. Germline CDR1 and CDR2: SGHVS and FQNEAQ. The CDR3 loop spans 14 amino acids. V lost 1 base and J lost 2, with 7 bases in between. The CDR3, as DNA: TGTGCCAGCAGCTTAGTGGAGACCACAGATACGCAGTATTTT. This encodes CASSLVETTDTQYF.

This clonotype appeared a single time. The rearrangement links TRBV20-1 to TRBJ2-3; D is ambiguous. Between the trimmed V and J ends, which lost 8 bases and 3 bases, there was a span of 15 bases. The CDR3 totals 13 residues. The germline gives CDR1 DFQATT, CDR2 SNEGSKA (reference sequence). The DNA for the CDR3 is TGCAGTCCCCGGGTCACAACAACAGATACGCAGTATTTT. Protein product: CSPRVTTTDTQYF.

The V gene is TRBV2, the J gene TRBJ2-3, with D unresolved. V lost 3 bases and J lost 4, with 5 bases in between. Germline values: CDR1 SNHLY, CDR2 FYNNEI. CDR3 size: 12 residues. CDR3 sequence reads: CASSDLPDTQYF. The CDR3 region has the DNA TGTGCCAGCAGTGACCTTCCAGATACGCAGTATTTT.

Only one count was recorded for this clonotype. The germline gene is not matched at one end of the junction; a read error may be the cause. The rearrangement links TRBV2 to TRBJ2-2; D might be TRBD2 (5 bases). In germline, CDR1 is SNHLY, CDR2 FYNNEI. This CDR3 has 14 residues. CDR3 region: CTSSGRRNTGEQFF. CDR3 coding DNA: TGTACCAGCAGTGGGAGAAGGAACACCGGGGAGCAGTTTTTT.

This clonotype was observed many times. The genes are TRBV7-9 and TRBJ2-1; no definite D call. The V gene lost 1 base and the J gene lost 13 bases, with 11 bases spanning the gap. The germline V gene has CDR1 SEHNR and CDR2 FQNEAQ (reference sequence). CDR3 size: 12 residues. The DNA for the CDR3 is TGTGCCAGCAGCTTAGGTAGGGCTAATCAGTTCTTC. Its protein product is CASSLGRANQFF.

The sample holds a few counts of this clonotype. V gene TRBV20-1 combines with J gene TRBJ2-3; 9 positions match TRBD2. This CDR3 is 18 amino acids long. The germline gives CDR1 DFQATT, CDR2 SNEGSKA (reference sequence). Trimming cost V 1 base and J 0 bases; bases outside gene matches: 11. Written as DNA, the CDR3 is TGCAGTGCTAGAGGTCTTGTGCGGGAGGGACTTAGCACAGATACGCAGTATTTT. Translation gives CSARGLVREGLSTDTQYF.

The CDR3 DNA is TGTGCCTGGACCCCGATCAGAGGGGGTGGAAGCTATGGCTACACCTTC. Protein sequence: CAWTPIRGGGSYGYTF. V is TRBV30 and J is TRBJ1-2, with a weak D call TRBD1 (6 bases). The germline gives CDR1 GTSNPN, CDR2 SVGIG (reference sequence). CDR3 size: 16 residues. V gave up 4 bases and J gave up 4 bases, with 22 bases separating them.

This chain links TRBV12-3 or TRBV12-4 with TRBJ1-6, with 9 bases aligning to TRBD1. The CDR3 spans 14 residues. After removal of 3 bases from V and 10 bases from J, the junction contained 4 bases not matched to a gene. The CDR3 is CASSLDRGGSPLHF. CDR3 sequence (DNA): TGTGCCAGCAGTTTGGACAGGGGCGGATCACCCCTCCACTTT.

This clonotype occurred many times. This chain connects TRBV4-1 to TRBJ2-7; 12 bases map to TRBD2. Germline V gene data show CDR1 as MGHRA and CDR2 as YSYEKL. V shed 2 bases, J shed 4 bases, and the junction held 6 bases outside the gene matches. The CDR3 extends over 16 amino acids. CDR3: CASSQPSGRALYEQYF. The DNA for the CDR3 is TGCGCCAGCAGCCAACCTAGCGGGAGGGCCTTGTACGAGCAGTACTTC.

Comments on this clonotype: The junction and the germline gene differ at one end; a read error may be behind it. The V call is TRBV25-1, the J call TRBJ2-1; perhaps D is TRBD1 or TRBD2 (5 bases each). The V gene's germline CDR1 is MGHDK and CDR2 SYGVNS. The CDR3 loop spans 16 amino acids. The CDR3: CASGGILGLGSHEQSF. The CDR3, as DNA: TGTGCCAGCGGGGGTATCCTGGGGCTCGGTAGTCATGAGCAGTCCTTC.

A word on this clonotype: At one end, the junction sequence differs from germline, possibly due to a read error. The chain's CDR3 is CRVDGRGRASDSYNEQFF. In nucleotides, the CDR3 is TGCAGAGTTGACGGGAGGGGGCGGGCCTCTGACTCCTACAATGAGCAGTTCTTC. J is TRBJ2-1 and V is TRBV29-1; TRBD2 might be the D (8 bases). The CDR3 contains 18 residues. Germline CDR1 is SQVTM and CDR2 is ANQGSEA.

This clonotype is medium-sized (0.01 to 0.1%) within its sample. CDR3 sequence reads: CASSLERGRGRRDEQFF. In DNA form, the CDR3 reads TGTGCCAGCAGCTTAGAACGAGGTCGGGGGAGGAGGGATGAGCAGTTCTTC. The chain uses TRBV11-2 and TRBJ2-1, with TRBD2 as a possible D gene (6 bases). CDR1 is SGHAT and CDR2 is FQNNGV in the germline V gene. The V end lost 0 bases, the J end lost 8 bases, and 20 bases lay between the germline ends. The CDR3 consists of 17 residues.

V usage is TRBV11-2 and J usage is TRBJ2-7, with 8 bases lining up with TRBD2. Looked up from germline, CDR1 is SGHAT and CDR2 is FQNNGV. This CDR3 is 17 amino acids long. The ends lost 5 bases at V and 3 bases at J; junction bases unmatched: 15. The DNA of the CDR3 is TGTGCCAGCAGCCTTGCCCAGGAGCTAGCGGGTGTCTACGAGCAGTACTTC. It codes for CASSLAQELAGVYEQYF.

V usage is TRBV10-3 and J usage is TRBJ2-1, with 11 bases fitting TRBD2. Trimming at V came to 4 bases and at J to 8 bases, leaving 13 bases not matched to a gene. CDR1 is ENHRY and CDR2 is SYGVKD in the germline V gene. CDR3 length equals 17 residues. CDR3 loop: CAISGGTSGPGADEQFF. CDR3 coding DNA: TGTGCCATCAGTGGCGGGACTAGCGGCCCCGGGGCGGATGAGCAGTTCTTC.

This chain connects TRBV29-1 to TRBJ2-1, with D perhaps TRBD2 (5 bases). CDR1 and CDR2 (germline): SQVTM, ANQGSEA. V was shortened by 6 bases and J by 5 bases, with 17 bases between the two germline ends. CDR3 length equals 14 residues. The CDR3 sequence is CSVAVRGGNNEQFF. Here the CDR3 DNA reads TGCAGCGTCGCAGTCCGCGGAGGAAACAATGAGCAGTTCTTC.

The sample holds a few counts of this clonotype. The chain links TRBV20-1 to TRBJ2-7, with 8 bases aligning to TRBD2. The CDR3 contains 15 residues. CDR1 is DFQATT, CDR2 SNEGSKA, per germline (reference sequence). Germline trimming cut 2 bases from V and 9 bases from J; bases unmatched to any gene: 15. The chain's CDR3 is CSARTSGMPYDRQYF. CDR3 nucleotide sequence: TGCAGTGCTAGAACTAGCGGAATGCCCTACGATCGGCAGTACTTC.

For this clonotype: One end of the junction does not line up with germline, which may come from a read error. This chain joins TRBV7-2 and TRBJ2-3, with a weak D call TRBD2 (6 bases). The germline gives CDR1 SGHTA, CDR2 FQGNSA. This CDR3 region has 18 residues. CDR3 in amino acids: CASSRRIAGTSSADTRYF. The CDR3 DNA follows: TGTGCCAGCAGCAGAAGGATAGCTGGAACTAGCTCGGCAGATACGCGGTATTTT.

This clonotype was seen at least ten times. This rearrangement joins TRBV28 to TRBJ2-7, with 10 bases that match TRBD1. CDR3 length: 16 amino acids. Per the germline V gene, CDR1 is MDHEN and CDR2 is SYDVKM. Trimming at V came to 8 bases and at J to 2 bases, leaving 12 bases not matched to a gene. In DNA form, the CDR3 reads TGTGCCAGCTTCCGCGACAGGGGGCCAAAGGCCTACGAGCAGTACTTC. Translated, it gives CASFRDRGPKAYEQYF.

As to this clonotype: At one end the junction does not follow the germline gene, possibly because of a read error. The J gene is TRBJ2-6, the V gene TRBV12-3 or TRBV12-4; D perhaps matches TRBD1 (5 bases). CDR3 length: 15 amino acids. The CDR3 sequence is CACSFSVSGANVLAF. The CDR3 DNA follows: TGTGCCTGCAGTTTTTCCGTCTCTGGGGCCAACGTCCTGGCTTTC.

The J gene is TRBJ2-7, the V gene TRBV20-1, with D possibly TRBD1 on 5 matching bases. Trimming removed 0 bases at V and 0 bases at J, with 9 bases between. CDR1 and CDR2 (germline): DFQATT, SNEGSKA (reference sequence). CDR3 length: 14 amino acids. CDR3 region: CSAREAGSSYEQYF. In nucleotides, the CDR3 is TGCAGTGCTAGAGAGGCAGGGTCCTCCTACGAGCAGTACTTC.

This clonotype came up many times. The chain couples TRBV7-9 to TRBJ2-3; D is ambiguous. Germline CDR1 SEHNR, CDR2 FQNEAQ (reference sequence). The V end lost 5 bases, the J end lost 1 base, and 10 bases lay between the germline ends. This CDR3 has 14 amino acids. CDR3 coding DNA: TGTGCCAGCAGCACTGGCACCCGCACAGATACGCAGTATTTT. Its translation is CASSTGTRTDTQYF.

In this sample, this clonotype is large. The rearrangement links TRBV11-2 to TRBJ1-1; D is undetermined. CDR3 size: 14 residues. Germline V gene sequence: CDR1 SGHAT, CDR2 FQNNGV. V was pared by 0 bases and J by 0 bases, with 5 bases between. The CDR3 DNA follows: TGTGCCAGCAGCTTAGAGCCAGTGAACACTGAAGCTTTCTTT. This codes for CASSLEPVNTEAFF.

The chain links TRBV3-1 to TRBJ2-1; D ambiguous. Germline V lookup: CDR1 LGHDT, CDR2 YNNKEL (reference sequence). CDR3 length: 12 amino acids. V lost 0 bases, J lost 12 bases, and 9 bases lay in between. In DNA, the CDR3 is TGTGCCAGCAGCCAAGAAAGGCGAGGGCAGTTCTTC. It encodes CASSQERRGQFF.

This clonotype is medium-sized. V is TRBV20-1 and J is TRBJ1-6; a weak D match, TRBD1 (5 bases). Germline CDR1 DFQATT, CDR2 SNEGSKA (reference sequence). V dropped 1 base and J dropped 5 bases, with 15 bases sitting between them. The CDR3 has 16 residues. CDR3 in DNA: TGCAGTGCTAGAGGGGGCACTTCGGGCGATAATTCACCCCTCCACTTT. Translation: CSARGGTSGDNSPLHF.

A few counts support this clonotype. The chain is built from TRBV20-1 and TRBJ2-7; 8 bases agree with TRBD2. The ends lost 4 bases at V and 1 base at J; junction bases unmatched: 9. This CDR3 spans 15 amino acids. Germline values: CDR1 DFQATT, CDR2 SNEGSKA (reference sequence). CDR3 loop: CSATPLAEPSYEQYF. The CDR3 nucleotides read TGCAGTGCTACACCACTAGCGGAACCATCCTACGAGCAGTACTTC.

The rearrangement uses TRBV24-1 and TRBJ2-7; 12 bases map to TRBD2. V dropped 4 bases and J dropped 2; count of bases not matched to a gene: 2. CDR3 length: 15 amino acids. Per germline, CDR1 KGHDR and CDR2 SFDVKD. The CDR3 reads CATSEGLAGTYEQYF. CDR3 DNA: TGTGCCACCAGTGAAGGACTAGCGGGAACCTACGAGCAGTACTTC.

This clonotype has a count of ten or more. The V call is TRBV7-6, the J call TRBJ2-2; D might be TRBD2 (5 bases). CDR3 length equals 17 residues. V lost 6 bases, J lost 0 bases, and 17 bases lay in between. Germline values: CDR1 SGHVS, CDR2 FNYEAQ. The CDR3 protein is CASRDGRGTANTGELFF. The CDR3, as DNA: TGTGCCAGCAGAGACGGACGGGGTACCGCGAACACCGGGGAGCTGTTTTTT.